This paragraph reports one TCR beta chain. Trimming cost V 6 bases and J 6 bases; bases outside gene matches: 6. Germline V gene data show CDR1 as MNHEY and CDR2 as SVGAGI. The CDR3 is 15 amino acids. Using immunoSEQ multiplex PCR, the repertoire was profiled, and TCRdb retains in-frame clones only, with some absent. This sample carries 95,000 to 100,000 clones, more than 85% of them seen once, and the ten largest clones take about 3.1%. This sample is drawn from a study of T cell changes during pregnancy in multiple sclerosis. The sequenced sample was peripheral blood, obtained in the second trimester of pregnancy. The V call is TRBV6-5, the J call TRBJ2-1, with 12 positions matching TRBD2. The clonotype comes from a female donor with multiple sclerosis, enrolled in a pregnancy study. CDR3 coding DNA: TGTGCCAGCAGCAGCCTAGCGGGAGGGCCCAATGAGCAGTTCTTC. It is translated as CASSSLAGGPNEQFF.